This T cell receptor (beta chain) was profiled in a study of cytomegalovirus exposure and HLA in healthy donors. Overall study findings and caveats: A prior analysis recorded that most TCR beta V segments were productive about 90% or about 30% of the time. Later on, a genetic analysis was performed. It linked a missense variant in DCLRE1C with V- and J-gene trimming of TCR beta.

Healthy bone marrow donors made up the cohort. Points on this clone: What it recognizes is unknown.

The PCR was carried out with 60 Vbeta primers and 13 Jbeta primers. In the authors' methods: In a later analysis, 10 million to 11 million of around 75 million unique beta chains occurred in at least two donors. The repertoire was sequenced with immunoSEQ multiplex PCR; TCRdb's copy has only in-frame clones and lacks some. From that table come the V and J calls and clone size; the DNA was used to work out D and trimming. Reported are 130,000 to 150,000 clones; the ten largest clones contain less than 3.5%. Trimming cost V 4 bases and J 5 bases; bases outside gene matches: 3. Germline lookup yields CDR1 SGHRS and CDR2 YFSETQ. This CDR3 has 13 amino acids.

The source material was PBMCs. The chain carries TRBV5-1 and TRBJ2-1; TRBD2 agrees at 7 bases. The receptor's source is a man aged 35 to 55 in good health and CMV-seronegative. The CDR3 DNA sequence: TGCGCCAGCAGCACGGGACTAAACAATGAGCAGTTCTTC. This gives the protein CASSTGLNNEQFF. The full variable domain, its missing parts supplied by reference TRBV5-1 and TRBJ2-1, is KAGVTQTPRYLIKTRGQQVTLSCSPISGHRSVSWYQQTPGQGLQFLFEYFSETQRNKGNFPGRFSGRQFSNSRSEMNVSTLELGDSALYLCASSTGLNNEQFFGPGTRLTVL.